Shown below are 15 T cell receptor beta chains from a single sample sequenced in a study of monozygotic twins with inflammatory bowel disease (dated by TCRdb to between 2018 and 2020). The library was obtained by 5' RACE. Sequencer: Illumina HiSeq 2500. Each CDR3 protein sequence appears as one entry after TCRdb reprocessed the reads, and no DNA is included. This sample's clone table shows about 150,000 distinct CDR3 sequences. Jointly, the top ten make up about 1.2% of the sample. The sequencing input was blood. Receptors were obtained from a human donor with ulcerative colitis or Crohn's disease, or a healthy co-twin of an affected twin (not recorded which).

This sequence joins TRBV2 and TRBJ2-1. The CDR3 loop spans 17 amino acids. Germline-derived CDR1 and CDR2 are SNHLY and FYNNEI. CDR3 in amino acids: CASSPMQLSHSYNEQFF.

The CDR3 here is CASSLGANCGYTF. The chain employs TRBV7-2 and TRBJ1-2. Per germline, CDR1 SGHTA and CDR2 FQGNSA. The CDR3 runs to 13 residues.

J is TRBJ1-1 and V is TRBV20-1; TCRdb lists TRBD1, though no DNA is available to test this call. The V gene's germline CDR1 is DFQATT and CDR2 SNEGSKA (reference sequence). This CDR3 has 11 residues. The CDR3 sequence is CSGTGGCEAFF.

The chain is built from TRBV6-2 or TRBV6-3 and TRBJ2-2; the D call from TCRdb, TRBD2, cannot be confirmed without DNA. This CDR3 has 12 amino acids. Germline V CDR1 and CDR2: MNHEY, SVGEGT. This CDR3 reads CASTRRTGELFF.

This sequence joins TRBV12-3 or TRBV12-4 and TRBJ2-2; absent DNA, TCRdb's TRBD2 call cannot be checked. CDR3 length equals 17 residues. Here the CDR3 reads CASSLELAGQLTGELFF.

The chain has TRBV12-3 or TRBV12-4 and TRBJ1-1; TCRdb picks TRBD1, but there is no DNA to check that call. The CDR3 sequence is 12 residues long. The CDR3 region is CASGQGNPEAFF.

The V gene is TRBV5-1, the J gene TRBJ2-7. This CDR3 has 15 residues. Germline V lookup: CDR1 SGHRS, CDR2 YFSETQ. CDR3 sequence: CASSLALGNGIEQYF.

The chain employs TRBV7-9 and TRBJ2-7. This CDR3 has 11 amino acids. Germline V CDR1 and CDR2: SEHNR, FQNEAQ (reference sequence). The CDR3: CASSLYREQYF.

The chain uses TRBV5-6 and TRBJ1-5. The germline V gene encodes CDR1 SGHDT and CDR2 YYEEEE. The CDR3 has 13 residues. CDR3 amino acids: CASSFASWGPQHF.

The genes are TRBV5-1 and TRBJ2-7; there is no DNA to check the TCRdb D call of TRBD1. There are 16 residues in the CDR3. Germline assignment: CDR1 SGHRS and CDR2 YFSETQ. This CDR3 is CASSPKTGVNLDEQYF.

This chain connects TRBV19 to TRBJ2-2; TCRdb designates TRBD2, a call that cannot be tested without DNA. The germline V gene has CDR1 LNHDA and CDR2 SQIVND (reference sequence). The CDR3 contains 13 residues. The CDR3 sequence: CASSIPSAGELFF.

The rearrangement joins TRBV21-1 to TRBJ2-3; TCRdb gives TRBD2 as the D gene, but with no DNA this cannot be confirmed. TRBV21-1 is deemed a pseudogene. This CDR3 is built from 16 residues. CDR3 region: CASSRGAAGGIDTQYF.

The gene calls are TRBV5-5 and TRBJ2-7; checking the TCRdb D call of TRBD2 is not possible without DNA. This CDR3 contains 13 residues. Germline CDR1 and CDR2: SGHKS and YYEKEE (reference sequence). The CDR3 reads CASREGRGLKQYF.

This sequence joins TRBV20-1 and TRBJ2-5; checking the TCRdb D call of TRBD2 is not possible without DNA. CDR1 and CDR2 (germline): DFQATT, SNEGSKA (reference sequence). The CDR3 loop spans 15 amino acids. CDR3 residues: CSASTKREGQGTQYF.

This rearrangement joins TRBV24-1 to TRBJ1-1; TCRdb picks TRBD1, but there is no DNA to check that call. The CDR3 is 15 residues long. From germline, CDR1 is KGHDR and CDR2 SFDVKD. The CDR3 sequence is CATSDPRGGNTEAFF.